The rows below give T cell receptor beta chains drawn from one sample of a study of blood T cell repertoires in COVID-19. The method was immunoSEQ multiplex PCR; TCRdb's version includes in-frame clones alone and lacks a portion of them. The sample contains tens of thousands of clones, 70% to 85% of which appear only once. Material for sequencing was peripheral blood. The receptors come from an elderly man with active COVID-19. Each CDR3 is given with its conserved first and last residue. A D gene is named only where the DNA matches it firmly. Not every row has a clone size; where given, it reads once, few, many or a size class.

J gene	D gene	clone size	V gene	CDR3 protein	CDR3 DNA
TRBJ2-3	-	-	TRBV19	CASLRRGTDTQYF	TGTGCCAGTTTAAGACGGGGCACAGATACGCAGTATTTT
TRBJ1-5	-	few	TRBV19	CASSILWTADNQPQHF	TGTGCCAGTAGTATTTTGTGGACAGCCGACAATCAGCCCCAGCATTTT
TRBJ1-2	-	-	TRBV7-9	CASSLAEPVYGYTF	TGTGCCAGCAGCTTAGCAGAGCCTGTCTATGGCTACACCTTC
TRBJ1-4	-	-	TRBV25-1	CASSLQGREKLFF	TGTGCCAGCAGTCTACAGGGAAGAGAAAAACTGTTTTTT
TRBJ1-2	-	once	TRBV6-1	CASSEPPGYGYTF	TGTGCCAGCAGTGAACCTCCGGGGTATGGCTACACCTTC
TRBJ1-2	TRBD1	-	TRBV5-1	CASSLDPTGWLGYTF	TGCGCCAGCAGCTTGGACCCGACAGGGTGGCTTGGCTACACCTTC
TRBJ2-3	-	-	TRBV27	CASSTAGASTDTQYF	TGTGCCAGCAGTACGGCGGGGGCTAGCACAGATACGCAGTATTTT
TRBJ2-7	-	-	TRBV12-1	CASSPPDSYEQYF	TGTGCCAGCAGCCCCCCGGACAGCTACGAGCAGTACTTC
TRBJ2-7	TRBD1	-	TRBV7-9	CASSTTGDEQYF	TGTGCCAGCAGCACGACAGGGGACGAGCAGTACTTC
TRBJ1-1	-	-	TRBV21-1	CASSKLENRPGGNTEAFF	TGTGCCAGCAGCAAACTTGAGAACAGACCAGGGGGGAACACTGAAGCTTTCTTT
TRBJ1-1	-	-	TRBV4-3	CASSQGQSGSVEAFF	TGCGCCAGCAGCCAAGGACAATCAGGGTCAGTTGAAGCTTTCTTT
TRBJ2-5	TRBD2	few	TRBV18	CASSPIGGAIQETQYF	TGTGCCAGCTCACCAATCGGGGGGGCCATCCAAGAGACCCAGTACTTC
TRBJ1-5	TRBD1	-	TRBV6-5	CASSYRGRGGNQPQHF	TGTGCCAGCAGTTATAGGGGGCGGGGGGGGAATCAGCCCCAGCATTTT
TRBJ2-7	-	-	TRBV6-2/TRBV6-3	CASSYAGTSSYEQYF	TGTGCCAGCAGTTATGCGGGGACGAGCTCCTACGAGCAGTACTTC
TRBJ2-3	TRBD2	-	TRBV18	CASSQQRLAGPLSTDTQYF	TGTGCCAGCTCACAACAAAGGCTAGCGGGGCCCCTATCCACAGATACGCAGTATTTT
TRBJ1-1	-	once	TRBV19	CASIGPGHNIMNTEAFF	TGTGCCAGTATCGGACCGGGACACAATATCATGAACACTGAAGCTTTCTTT